This TCR beta chain was documented in a study of T cell repertoires in cytomegalovirus infection. About the research overall: From public TCR beta signatures came an indication of both CMV infection and matching HLA type.

Notes on the study in general: What dominated the ex vivo response were HLA-C-restricted CMV-specific TCR beta clonotypes. Frequencies of public TCR beta families were cumulated, and this identified carriers of CMV plus the relevant HLA.

Per germline, CDR1 MNHEY and CDR2 SVGEGT. J gave up 3 bases and V 5 bases, and 6 bases lay outside the gene matches. This CDR3 is 15 amino acids long. One entry per CDR3 protein results from TCRdb running MiXCR on the reads. The sample lists roughly 180,000 distinct CDR3 sequences, about a sixth occurring once. With respect to this clonotype: Its antigen remains unidentified.

The clonotype was recovered from a human donor in good health (CMV status not recorded). Some clones in this sample may be carry-over from other donors' samples. The gene calls are TRBV6-2 or TRBV6-3 and TRBJ2-1, with TRBD1 matching 8 bases. The sequencing sample was made of CD8+ T cells from PBMCs. DNA for the CDR3: TGTGCCAGCAGTGACGGGACAGGATTCTACAATGAGCAGTTCTTC. Protein sequence: CASSDGTGFYNEQFF.